The 27 T cell receptor beta chains listed next were all sequenced from one sample in a study of blood T cells in healthy people across ages. A sample-barcoded 5' primer and a J-beta primer mix were used in a second PCR of roughly 6 to 11 cycles. TCRdb redid the calling of the 5' RACE reads with MiXCR, one entry per CDR3 protein. Of around 790,000 distinct CDR3 sequences in the sample, more than 40% were seen once. Specimen: blood. The receptors derive from a man aged 55 to 69 in good health.

The V and J genes are TRBV10-3 and TRBJ2-7; D is possibly TRBD2 (7 bases). The CDR3 contains 13 residues. V was cut by 10 bases and J by 1 base, with 14 bases left in between. Germline loops: CDR1 ENHRY, CDR2 SYGVKD. The CDR3 DNA sequence: TGTGCCACCGGCGGGGGCCTTTCCTACGAGCAGTACTTC. It codes for CATGGGLSYEQYF.

This clonotype has just a few counts. The chain couples TRBV18 to TRBJ2-1; D is undetermined. Trimming removed 0 bases at V and 5 bases at J, with 14 bases between. This CDR3 contains 16 residues. Germline V gene lookup returns CDR1 KGHSH and CDR2 LQKENI. The CDR3 DNA reads as TGTGCCAGCTCACCACCCCAAGGATGGACGGACAATGAGCAGTTCTTC. It codes for CASSPPQGWTDNEQFF.

The V call is TRBV7-2, the J call TRBJ2-1, with unresolved D. CDR3 length: 14 amino acids. The ends were cut back, 5 bases at V and 9 bases at J, with 17 bases in the middle. The germline V gene has CDR1 SGHTA and CDR2 FQGNSA. The CDR3 nucleotides are TGTGCCAGCAGCCCGGTACCGAGAGTGGGTGAGCAGTTCTTC. The encoded protein is CASSPVPRVGEQFF.

The genes are TRBV20-1 and TRBJ2-7, with TRBD1 as a possible D gene (6 bases). Germline V gene data show CDR1 as DFQATT and CDR2 as SNEGSKA (reference sequence). The CDR3 loop spans 14 amino acids. V dropped 6 bases and J dropped 4 bases, with 19 bases sitting between them. CDR3 loop: CSAQPDSSRYEQYF. CDR3 in DNA: TGCAGTGCCCAGCCGGACAGTTCGAGGTACGAGCAGTACTTC.

This clonotype was seen more than once but under ten times. The rearrangement joins TRBV4-3 to TRBJ2-1; TRBD2 agrees at 14 bases. J lost 2 bases, V lost 0 bases, and 6 bases had no gene match. CDR1 and CDR2 from the germline V gene are LGHNA and YSLEER. The CDR3 has 19 residues. CDR3 sequence: CASSQERRTSGGPYNEQFF. CDR3 DNA sequence: TGCGCCAGCAGCCAAGAGAGAAGGACTAGCGGGGGGCCCTACAATGAGCAGTTCTTC.

The chain joins TRBV7-9 to TRBJ2-4; 8 bases line up with TRBD1. The V segment lost 7 bases and the J segment 3 bases; nucleotides outside the gene matches: 14. The CDR3 is 17 residues long. Germline CDR1 reads SEHNR; CDR2 reads FQNEAQ (reference sequence). The CDR3 coding sequence is TGTGCCAGCAACCCCGGGACCATGACAGGGGTCAAAAACATTCAGTACTTC. Encoded protein: CASNPGTMTGVKNIQYF.

The table lists this clonotype with a few counts. This sequence joins TRBV7-2 and TRBJ2-7; 8 bases map to TRBD2. V lost 2 bases and J lost 3; bases outside the gene matches: 9. Germline CDR1 is SGHTA and CDR2 is FQGNSA. There are 16 residues in the CDR3. The CDR3 DNA reads TGTGCCAGCAGCTTAAAATCGGGGGGGGGGAACTACGAGCAGTACTTC. Its translation: CASSLKSGGGNYEQYF.

The chain links TRBV9 to TRBJ1-1; D remains ambiguous. V lost 4 bases to trimming and J lost 1 base, with 23 bases between them. CDR1 and CDR2 from the germline V gene are SGDLS and YYNGEE. CDR3 length: 18 residues. The chain's CDR3 is CASSTLAGNYNQNTEAFF. Here the CDR3 DNA reads TGTGCCAGCAGCACCCTCGCTGGCAACTACAATCAGAACACTGAAGCTTTCTTT.

This clonotype was detected only a few times. This chain joins TRBV25-1 and TRBJ2-5, with unresolved D. Germline V lookup: CDR1 MGHDK, CDR2 SYGVNS. The CDR3 is made up of 14 amino acids. Trimming took off 3 bases at V and 3 bases at J, with 11 bases between the two ends. The CDR3 DNA reads as TGTGCCAGCAGTGAGCTGGCACAAGAAGAGACCCAGTACTTC. Residues: CASSELAQEETQYF.

This clonotype was counted between two and nine times. This chain joins TRBV6-5 and TRBJ2-5, with no clear D. Germline values: CDR1 MNHEY, CDR2 SVGAGI. V gave up 5 bases and J gave up 9 bases, with 16 bases separating them. CDR3 length: 13 residues. Here the CDR3 DNA reads TGTGCCAGCAGTGCTCCCCCCCAAAAGGCCCAGTACTTC. Protein sequence: CASSAPPQKAQYF.

This clonotype turned up a few times. The chain uses TRBV6-1 and TRBJ2-7, with 7 bases that match TRBD2. V lost 8 bases and J lost 3; bases outside the gene matches: 10. Germline-derived CDR1 and CDR2 are MNHNS and SASEGT. The CDR3 contains 14 residues. As DNA, the CDR3 is TGTGCCAGCCGGGACGGCCGGGGGGACTACGAGCAGTACTTC. It codes for CASRDGRGDYEQYF.

This clonotype showed up just a few times. The chain carries TRBV4-3 and TRBJ2-7, with 8 bases that match TRBD2. V was clipped by 0 bases and J by 3 bases; unmatched bases: 7. CDR3 length: 16 amino acids. From germline, CDR1 is LGHNA and CDR2 YSLEER. The CDR3 DNA is TGCGCCAGCAGCCAAGATCGGTCTGGGACTAGCTACGAGCAGTACTTC. This codes for CASSQDRSGTSYEQYF.

This clonotype was seen repeatedly, ten times or more. The gene calls are TRBV4-3 and TRBJ2-1, with unresolved D. CDR1 and CDR2 from the germline V gene are LGHNA and YSLEER. CDR3 size: 15 residues. V lost 2 bases and J 0 bases, leaving 8 bases between the germline ends. CDR3 amino acids: CASSQTLSSYNEQFF. As DNA, the CDR3 is TGCGCCAGCAGCCAAACCCTGAGCTCCTACAATGAGCAGTTCTTC.

On this clonotype itself: The junction shows a germline mismatch at one end, possibly a read error. The V gene is TRBV6-1, the J gene TRBJ2-3; weak D call: TRBD2 (9 bases). CDR1 is MNHNS and CDR2 is SASEGT in the germline V gene. This CDR3 spans 15 amino acids. The CDR3 DNA is TGTGCCAGCAATAACAGGGGGACTAGCACAGATACGCGGTATTTT. Protein product: CASNNRGTSTDTRYF.

This sequence joins TRBV6-5 and TRBJ1-2; 7 bases line up with TRBD1. There are 13 residues in the CDR3. Germline-derived CDR1 and CDR2 are MNHEY and SVGAGI. The ends lost 8 bases at V and 7 bases at J; junction bases unmatched: 10. The CDR3 nucleotides are TGTGCCAGCTGGGCCCGACAGGGCGGTGGCTACACCTTC. Its protein product is CASWARQGGGYTF.

This clonotype was seen a handful of times. The gene calls are TRBV6-5 and TRBJ1-5; possibly TRBD1 for D (6 bases). Germline-derived CDR1 and CDR2 are MNHEY and SVGAGI. V gave up 6 bases and J gave up 5 bases, with 14 bases separating them. The CDR3 sequence is 14 residues long. The CDR3 loop is CASSPFRGDQPQHF. The CDR3 DNA reads as TGTGCCAGCAGCCCCTTCAGGGGTGATCAGCCCCAGCATTTT.

This sequence joins TRBV7-2 and TRBJ2-6; no firm D call. The germline V gene has CDR1 SGHTA and CDR2 FQGNSA. CDR3 size: 17 residues. The V gene lost 5 bases and the J gene lost 0 bases, with 14 bases spanning the gap. The CDR3 DNA reads as TGTGCCAGCAGCATAGGAAGTCCCGGCTCTGGGGCCAACGTCCTGACTTTC. Translated: CASSIGSPGSGANVLTF.

V is TRBV5-5 and J is TRBJ2-3, with 10 positions matching TRBD2. The CDR3 loop spans 15 amino acids. Germline CDR1 is SGHKS and CDR2 is YYEKEE (reference sequence). V lost 0 bases and J lost 3; bases outside the gene matches: 1. This CDR3 reads CASSLEGLATDTQYF. The CDR3 DNA reads TGTGCCAGCAGCTTGGAGGGACTAGCGACAGATACGCAGTATTTT.

About this clonotype: Mismatch with germline at one junction end may stem from a read error. This chain links TRBV4-1 with TRBJ1-5, with a weak D call TRBD1 (5 bases). This CDR3 spans 16 amino acids. CDR1 is MGHRA and CDR2 is YSYEKL in the germline V gene. CDR3 in amino acids: CASSPWGFVSDQPQHF. CDR3 DNA sequence: TGCGCCAGCAGCCCGTGGGGGTTCGTTAGCGATCAGCCCCAGCATTTT.

This chain uses TRBV7-2 with TRBJ2-5; 8 bases align to TRBD1. The assigned J gene may be wrong: the sequence end matches TRBJ2-7 better. Per the germline V gene, CDR1 is SGHTA and CDR2 is FQGNSA. The length of the CDR3 is 14 residues. The CDR3 loop is CASRQPGTGPEQYF. CDR3 in DNA: TGTGCCAGCAGGCAACCCGGGACAGGACCCGAGCAGTACTTC.

This clonotype has a handful of counts. The chain carries TRBV7-9 and TRBJ2-7; D ambiguous. The CDR3 has 17 residues. V lost 4 bases and J lost 1, with 20 bases in between. The germline V gene encodes CDR1 SEHNR and CDR2 FQNEAQ (reference sequence). The CDR3 is CASSSPPDFSLSYEQYF. CDR3 nucleotides: TGTGCCAGCAGCTCGCCACCCGATTTTAGTCTTTCCTACGAGCAGTACTTC.

The V gene is TRBV3-1, the J gene TRBJ2-3, with TRBD2 identical over 7 bases. The CDR3 contains 16 residues. The V gene's germline CDR1 is LGHDT and CDR2 YNNKEL (reference sequence). V gave up 5 bases and J gave up 0 bases; unmatched junction bases: 8. CDR3 protein: CASSEREGISTDTQYF. The CDR3 DNA reads TGTGCCAGCAGCGAAAGGGAGGGAATCAGCACAGATACGCAGTATTTT.

The rearrangement links TRBV21-1 to TRBJ2-3; TRBD2, the table's D call, lacks a check against the DNA. TRBV21-1 is a pseudogene. The CDR3 has 20 residues. In nucleotides, the CDR3 is TGTGCCAGCAGCAAAGTCCCAGTCGCAGGGGCCCTACTTAGCGCAGATACGCAGTATTTT. Residues: CASSKVPVAGALLSADTQYF.

The chain recombines TRBV7-9 with TRBJ1-2; D is uncertain. The ends were cut back, 4 bases at V and 7 bases at J, with 13 bases in the middle. This CDR3 has 13 amino acids. Germline loops: CDR1 SEHNR, CDR2 FQNEAQ (reference sequence). The CDR3 DNA sequence: TGTGCCAGCAGCTCCCGGGAGTGGAGTGGCTACACCTTC. Translating it yields CASSSREWSGYTF.

This clonotype was detected once. J is TRBJ2-5 and V is TRBV12-3 or TRBV12-4; the D gene is possibly TRBD1 (6 bases). CDR3 size: 12 residues. Trimming took 6 bases from V and 11 from J, leaving 16 bases between them. CDR3 coding DNA: TGTGCCAGCAGCCCTTGGGGGCGGGCGCAGTACTTC. Translating gives CASSPWGRAQYF.

There are a few counts of this clonotype. V gene TRBV6-1 combines with J gene TRBJ1-2; 8 bases are a match to TRBD1. CDR3 size: 13 residues. The junction had 9 bases not matched to a gene; V was cut back by 7 bases and J by 8 bases. Germline CDR1 MNHNS, CDR2 SASEGT. This CDR3 reads CASTWTGPRGYTF. CDR3 in DNA: TGTGCCAGCACCTGGACAGGGCCGAGGGGCTACACCTTC.

This clonotype was counted a few times. This chain connects TRBV6-2 or TRBV6-3 to TRBJ2-3; the D gene could be TRBD1 or TRBD2 (5 bases each). CDR3 length: 13 amino acids. Looked up from germline, CDR1 is MNHEY and CDR2 is SVGEGT. V was clipped by 8 bases and J by 4 bases, with 13 bases between them. The CDR3 DNA reads TGTGCCAGCGTCGCTTGGGGGTCAGATACGCAGTATTTT. Encoded protein: CASVAWGSDTQYF.